This section outlines one T cell receptor (beta chain) sequence together with its context. This sample was included in a study of T cell responses to AZD1222 COVID-19 vaccine. Some clones are missing from TCRdb's copy, which holds only in-frame ones; the method was immunoSEQ multiplex PCR. The sample lists over 130,000 clones, around 90% occurring once. Germline-derived CDR1 and CDR2 are SGHTA and FQGNSA. V was cut by 3 bases and J by 2 bases, with 11 bases left in between. The CDR3 has 14 residues. The TCR originated in an adult in good health. Sequenced here: peripheral blood, sampled on day 0 of AZD1222 vaccination. The chain recombines TRBV7-2 with TRBJ2-7, with D possibly TRBD2 on 6 matching bases. CDR3: CASSFPTRPYEQYF. DNA of the CDR3: TGTGCCAGCAGCTTTCCGACTAGACCCTACGAGCAGTACTTC.